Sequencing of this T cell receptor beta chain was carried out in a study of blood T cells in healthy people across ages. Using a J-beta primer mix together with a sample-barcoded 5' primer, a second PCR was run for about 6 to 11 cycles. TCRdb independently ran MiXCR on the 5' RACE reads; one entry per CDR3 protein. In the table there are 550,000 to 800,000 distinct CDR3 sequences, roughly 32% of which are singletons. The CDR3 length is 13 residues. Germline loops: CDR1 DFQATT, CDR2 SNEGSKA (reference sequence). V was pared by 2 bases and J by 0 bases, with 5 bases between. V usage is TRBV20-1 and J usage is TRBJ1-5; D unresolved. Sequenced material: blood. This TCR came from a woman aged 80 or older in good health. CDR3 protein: CSARQPSNQPQHF. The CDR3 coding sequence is TGCAGTGCTAGACAACCTAGCAATCAGCCCCAGCATTTT.